This T cell receptor (beta chain) derives from a study of T cell responses to AZD1222 COVID-19 vaccine. Study outcomes and limitations: The donors showed a predominance of white British ancestry and of females, with possible underestimation of clonal diversity.

Sequenced by immunoSEQ multiplex PCR; TCRdb stores in-frame clones only, minus some. The repertoire holds fewer than 110,000 clones, 75% to 95% seen once, with 35% to 50% in the top ten. Per germline, CDR1 SNHLY and CDR2 FYNNEI. This CDR3 is built from 12 residues. Trimming removed 8 bases at V and 0 bases at J, with 5 bases between. Notes on this clone: Its antigen is unknown.

The origin of this receptor is an adult in good health. Material: peripheral blood, obtained on day 0 of AZD1222 vaccination. The V call is TRBV2, the J call TRBJ1-5; D remains unclear. CDR3: CASGVSNQPQHF. CDR3 coding DNA: TGTGCCAGCGGGGTTAGCAATCAGCCCCAGCATTTT.